The T cell receptor (beta chain) described here comes from a study of blood T cell repertoires in COVID-19. Study-level background: Samples taken during acute and convalescent COVID-19 were collected in the United States, Italy and Spain. Sample material is recorded as cDNA or gDNA derived from T cells, B-cell-depleted T cells, or PBMCs.

In the original workflow: Reference gene primer amplification in the assay estimated nucleated cell counts. Produced via immunoSEQ multiplex PCR; TCRdb's table is partial and in-frame only. V, J and clone size were drawn from that table, and D and trimming were deduced from the DNA. This sample has 210,000 or so clones, with almost 90% found just once. The source of this sequence is a man between 18 and 29 years old with active or convalescent COVID-19. The sample consisted of peripheral blood.

CDR3 nucleotide sequence: TGTGCCAGCAGCGGAGGACAGGGGGCGCGGACTGAAGCTTTCTTT. This codes for CASSGGQGARTEAFF. This sequence joins TRBV5-4 and TRBJ1-1, with 11 nucleotides matching TRBD1. The V gene end was trimmed by 4 bases and the J gene end by 5 bases; junction bases not matched to a gene: 7. The CDR3 extends over 15 amino acids. In germline, CDR1 is SGHNT, CDR2 YYREEE (reference sequence).